Following are 5 T cell receptor beta chains from one sample sequenced in a study of blood T cell repertoires in COVID-19. The protocol was immunoSEQ multiplex PCR, while the TCRdb copy is restricted to in-frame clones and leaves out a portion. Counted here are about 270,000 clones, less than 95% occurring once; the ten biggest clones make up around 2.8%. The sample taken for sequencing was PBMCs or T cells enriched from blood (not recorded which). These receptors originate from a middle-aged man who had been exposed to COVID-19.

The V and J genes are TRBV28 and TRBJ2-7, with 8 bases aligning to TRBD1. V trimming: 6 bases; J trimming: 2 bases; junction bases outside the gene matches: 9. CDR1 and CDR2 from the germline V gene are MDHEN and SYDVKM. The CDR3 spans 15 residues. CDR3 in DNA: TGTGCCAGCAGAAGGACAGGGCCTTTACCCTACGAGCAGTACTTC. Protein sequence: CASRRTGPLPYEQYF. The complete variable domain, with remaining parts taken from reference TRBV28 and TRBJ2-7, reads DVKVTQSSRYLVKRTGEKVFLECVQDMDHENMFWYRQDPGLGLRLIYFSYDVKMKEKGDIPEGYSVSREKKERFSLILESASTNQTSMYLCASRRTGPLPYEQYFGPGTRLTVT.

V gene TRBV4-1 combines with J gene TRBJ1-4, with D maybe TRBD1 (5 bases). Germline V CDR1 and CDR2: MGHRA, YSYEKL. The CDR3 is 16 residues long. Trimming stripped 0 bases from V and 8 bases from J, with 16 bases between. This CDR3 is CASSQDHQGSGEKLFF. CDR3 sequence (DNA): TGCGCCAGCAGCCAAGATCATCAGGGTTCAGGGGAAAAACTGTTTTTT.

The gene calls are TRBV28 and TRBJ2-2; D is perhaps TRBD1 (6 bases). V dropped 3 bases and J dropped 6 bases, with 14 bases sitting between them. The CDR3 has 15 amino acids. Per germline, CDR1 MDHEN and CDR2 SYDVKM. The CDR3: CASSLLQGRAGELFF. The CDR3 DNA reads as TGTGCCAGCAGTTTGCTGCAGGGGAGAGCCGGGGAGCTGTTTTTT.

The chain carries TRBV21-1 and TRBJ1-5; the D call of TRBD1 is as the table states it, not checked on the DNA. TRBV21-1 is assigned pseudogene status. This CDR3 is 15 amino acids long. This chain's CDR3 is CASSNGQPCNQPQHF. The CDR3 nucleotides are TGTGCCAGCAGCAATGGACAGCCGTGCAATCAGCCCCAGCATTTT.

V is TRBV30 and J is TRBJ2-1; D may be TRBD2 (6 bases). The V end was cut by 6 bases, the J end by 4 bases, with 13 bases between. CDR3 length: 13 amino acids. Germline V gene lookup returns CDR1 GTSNPN and CDR2 SVGIG (reference sequence). CDR3 residues: CACRDSRYNEQFF. The DNA for the CDR3 is TGTGCCTGCCGGGACTCCCGGTACAATGAGCAGTTCTTC. Full variable domain (remainder filled in from reference TRBV30 and TRBJ2-1): SQTIHQWPATLVQPVGSPLSLECTVEGTSNPNLYWYRQAAGRGLQLLFYSVGIGQISSEVPQNLSASRPQDRQFILSSKKLLLSDSGFYLCACRDSRYNEQFFGPGTRLTVL.